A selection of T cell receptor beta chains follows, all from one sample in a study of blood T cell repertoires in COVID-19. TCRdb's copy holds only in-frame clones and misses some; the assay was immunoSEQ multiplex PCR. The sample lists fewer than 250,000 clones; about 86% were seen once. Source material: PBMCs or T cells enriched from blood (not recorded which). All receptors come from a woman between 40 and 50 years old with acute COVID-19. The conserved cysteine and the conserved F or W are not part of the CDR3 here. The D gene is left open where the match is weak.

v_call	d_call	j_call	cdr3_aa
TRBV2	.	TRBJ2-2	ASSGGRYTGELF
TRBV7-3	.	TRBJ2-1	ASSLTTRDEQF
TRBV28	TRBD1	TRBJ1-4	ASISKGAGEKLF
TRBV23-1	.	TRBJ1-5	ASSQVGHLFSNQPQH
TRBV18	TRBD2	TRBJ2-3	ASSPLAGGSGTDTQY
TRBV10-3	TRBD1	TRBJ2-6	AISEPDRGFSGANVLT
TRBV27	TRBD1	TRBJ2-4	ASNEGAPLSQNIQY
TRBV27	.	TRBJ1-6	ASSPRLSSYNSPLH
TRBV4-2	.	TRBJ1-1	ASSPNLDRGTEAF
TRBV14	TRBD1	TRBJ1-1	ASSAGTGNTEAF
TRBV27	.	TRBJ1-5	ASSLIGEDQPQH
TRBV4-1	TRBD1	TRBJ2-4	ASSQDPGDRRKNIQY
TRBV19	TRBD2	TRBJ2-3	ASSKLAGVSTDTQY
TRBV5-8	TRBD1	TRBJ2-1	ASSSGTGVSYNEQF
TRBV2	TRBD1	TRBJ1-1	ASRDRVGENTEAF
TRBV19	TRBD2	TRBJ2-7	ASSIPGLAGMEQY
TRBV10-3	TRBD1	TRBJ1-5	AISTGTNQPQH
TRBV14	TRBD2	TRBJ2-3	ASSQGVSGRRTDTQY
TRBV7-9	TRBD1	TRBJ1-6	ASSAGGFDSPLH
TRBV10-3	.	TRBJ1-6	AISRTASPLH
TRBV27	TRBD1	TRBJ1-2	ASSFGTVPNLYGYT
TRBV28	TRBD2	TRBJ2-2	ASRHSGRDTGELF
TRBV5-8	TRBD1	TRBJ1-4	ASSVGQGVREKLF
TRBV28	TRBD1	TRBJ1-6	ASTQRRGNSPLH
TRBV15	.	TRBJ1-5	ATSRVDRRNQPQH
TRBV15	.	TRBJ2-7	ATSRDKSFTGSYEQY
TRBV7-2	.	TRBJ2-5	ASSPVWGVRETQY
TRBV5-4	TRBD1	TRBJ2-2	ASSYGTENTGELF
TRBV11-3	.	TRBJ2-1	ASSLAGAAYNEQF
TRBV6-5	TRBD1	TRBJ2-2	ASSIDRGGTGELF
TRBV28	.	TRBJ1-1	ASSPGQANTEAF
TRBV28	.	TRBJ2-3	ASISTPRGDTQY
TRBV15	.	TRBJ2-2	ATSRGAENTGELF
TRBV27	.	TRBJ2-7	ASKIMGATYEQY
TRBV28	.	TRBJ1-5	ASVTEVYSNQPQH
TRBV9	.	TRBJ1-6	ASSVDEGASGSPLH
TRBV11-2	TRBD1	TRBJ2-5	ASSWGRQGAAQETQY
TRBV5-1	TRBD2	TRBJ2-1	ASSPGTSGNNEQF
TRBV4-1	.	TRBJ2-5	ASSPGRGSGTQY
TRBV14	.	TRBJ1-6	ASSQETENSPLH
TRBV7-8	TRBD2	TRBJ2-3	ASSKTSGWAGDTQY
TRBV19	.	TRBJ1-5	ASSSQSNQPQH
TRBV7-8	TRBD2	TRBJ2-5	ASSLDSTGAGGEETQY
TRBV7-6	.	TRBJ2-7	ASSSTGYEQY
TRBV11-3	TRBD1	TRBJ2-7	ASSSMPGQGYEQY
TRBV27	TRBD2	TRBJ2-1	ASSPKGLAQSYNEQF
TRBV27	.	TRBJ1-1	ASSLFGPRGTEAF
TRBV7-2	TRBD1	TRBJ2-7	ASSLGDRVPYEQY